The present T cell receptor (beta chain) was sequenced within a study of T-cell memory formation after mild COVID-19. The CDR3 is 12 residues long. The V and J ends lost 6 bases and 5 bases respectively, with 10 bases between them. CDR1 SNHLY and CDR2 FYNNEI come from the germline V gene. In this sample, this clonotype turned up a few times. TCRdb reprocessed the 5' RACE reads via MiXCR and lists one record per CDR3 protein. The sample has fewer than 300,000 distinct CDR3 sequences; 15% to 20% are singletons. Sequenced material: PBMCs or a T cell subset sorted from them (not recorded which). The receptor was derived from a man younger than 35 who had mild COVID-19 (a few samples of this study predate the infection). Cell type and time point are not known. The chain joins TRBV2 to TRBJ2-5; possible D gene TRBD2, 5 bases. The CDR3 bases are TGTGCCAGCAGCCTCCGGAGGGAGACCCAGTACTTC. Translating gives CASSLRRETQYF.